These T cell receptor beta chains were read from a single sample in a study of blood T cells in healthy people across ages. Using its own MiXCR run on the 5' RACE reads, TCRdb lists one record per CDR3 protein. The top ten hold roughly 17% of the sample, which has approximately 810,000 distinct CDR3 sequences, under 35% seen once. Sequencing used blood. The receptors shown here come from a woman aged 80 or older in good health. Each CDR3 is given with its conserved first and last residue. The D gene is left open where the match is weak. The size of a clone is reported for some rows only, either as once, few or many, or as a class for expanded clones.

cdr3_nt	cdr3_aa	j_call	v_call	d_call	clone_size
TGTGCCAGCAGCTTAGCCTTGTACCCGGGGGGCACAGATACGCAGTATTTT	CASSLALYPGGTDTQYF	TRBJ2-3	TRBV13	.	.
TGCAGTGCTAGAGAAGGAGCCGGCTACACCTTC	CSAREGAGYTF	TRBJ1-2	TRBV20-1	.	many
TGTGCCAGCAGCAGCTCCCCCGGGGGGCGTGGCTACACCTTC	CASSSSPGGRGYTF	TRBJ1-2	TRBV7-2	.	few
TGTGCCAGCAGGTTAAAGGGGGACACTGAAGCTTTCTTT	CASRLKGDTEAFF	TRBJ1-1	TRBV12-3/TRBV12-4	.	.
TGCAGTGCTAGAGCTGTCAGCGGGGGGCCGAGCTCCTACAATGAGCAGTTCTTC	CSARAVSGGPSSYNEQFF	TRBJ2-1	TRBV20-1	TRBD2	once
TGCAGCGCTACTAGCCGCGAGCAGTACTTC	CSATSREQYF	TRBJ2-7	TRBV20-1	.	.
TGTGCCAGCAGTTTTGCTTCCGGCAGCAACTATGGCTACACCTTC	CASSFASGSNYGYTF	TRBJ1-2	TRBV12-3/TRBV12-4	.	.
TGTGCCAGCTCACCGGCGGGACAGGGTCGCAATGAGCAGTTCTTC	CASSPAGQGRNEQFF	TRBJ2-1	TRBV18	TRBD1	many
TGTGCCAGCAGCAGACAATCGGGACCAGACTCCTACAATGAGCAGTTCTTC	CASSRQSGPDSYNEQFF	TRBJ2-1	TRBV27	.	.
TGTGCCTGGAGTCCGGGACTAGCGGCCTACAATGAGCAGTTCTTC	CAWSPGLAAYNEQFF	TRBJ2-1	TRBV30	TRBD2	many
TGCAGCGTACTCCAGGGACGAGCTAATGAAAAACTGTTTTTT	CSVLQGRANEKLFF	TRBJ1-4	TRBV29-1	.	few
TGTGCCAGCAGCTTACTACAGGGGGGTGCCGGGGAGCTGTTTTTT	CASSLLQGGAGELFF	TRBJ2-2	TRBV11-1	TRBD1	.
TGTGCCAGCAGCTTAGCGCGGCAGCAAGAGACCCAGTACTTC	CASSLARQQETQYF	TRBJ2-5	TRBV7-2	.	many
TGCGCCAGCAGCTTTCGGCGGAATTGGGATACGCAGTATTTT	CASSFRRNWDTQYF	TRBJ2-3	TRBV5-1	.	many
TGTGCCAGCAGCTTGGAGCCCCCCCGGGGGTTGGAGACCCAGTACTTC	CASSLEPPRGLETQYF	TRBJ2-5	TRBV5-4	.	many
TGTGCCAGCTCACCAAGTAAGGGGCCAAATTCACCCCTCCACTTT	CASSPSKGPNSPLHF	TRBJ1-6	TRBV18	.	.
TGTGCCACCAGTGATGCCAGGCGAGGAGGGGCCAACGTCCTGACTTTC	CATSDARRGGANVLTF	TRBJ2-6	TRBV24-1	.	.
TGCAGTGCTAGAGATTTTCGGGACAGGGTGGGTCAGCCCCAGCATTTT	CSARDFRDRVGQPQHF	TRBJ1-5	TRBV20-1	TRBD1	.
TGTGCCAGCAGCTTCATTGGGGGGCATGAGCAGTTCTTC	CASSFIGGHEQFF	TRBJ2-1	TRBV7-6	.	.
TGTGCCAGCAGCTTAGCGGACAGGGATGAAAAACTGTTTTTT	CASSLADRDEKLFF	TRBJ1-4	TRBV7-2	TRBD1	few
TGCGCCAGCAGCTACTCTCAGTGGGGCTCCTACAATGAGCAGTTCTTC	CASSYSQWGSYNEQFF	TRBJ2-1	TRBV5-1	.	many
TGTGCCAGCTCACCCGAAATACTTGGACAGGGACAGCAAAAACTGTTTTTT	CASSPEILGQGQQKLFF	TRBJ1-4	TRBV18	TRBD1	.
TGTGCCAGTAGACCAGGCGGGACAGGGGGCCCAGATACGCAGTATTTT	CASRPGGTGGPDTQYF	TRBJ2-3	TRBV19	TRBD1	few
TGTGCCAGCAGCAAAGAAGACAGGGGGCAGGAGACCCAGTACTTC	CASSKEDRGQETQYF	TRBJ2-5	TRBV21-1	.	few
TGTGCCAGCAGCCAGGGGACAGATCAGCCCCAGCATTTT	CASSQGTDQPQHF	TRBJ1-5	TRBV3-1	TRBD1	few
TGTGCCAGCAGCGAGGGACAGCCTCCAAATTCACCCCTCCACTTT	CASSEGQPPNSPLHF	TRBJ1-6	TRBV7-2	TRBD1	many
TGTGCCAGCGGCTTGACTAGCGGGCTTTACAATGAGCAGTTCTTC	CASGLTSGLYNEQFF	TRBJ2-1	TRBV11-3	TRBD2	many
TGCAGTGCTAGAGGTCAGGGAGGCGAGCAGTACTTC	CSARGQGGEQYF	TRBJ2-7	TRBV20-1	.	many
TGCGCCAGCAGCTTATTAGAGTCTAGTGGCTACACCTTC	CASSLLESSGYTF	TRBJ1-2	TRBV5-1	.	few
TGCGCCAGCAGCCAAGAGTTTATTATGGGACAGGGGCACCAGTACGAGCAGTACTTC	CASSQEFIMGQGHQYEQYF	TRBJ2-7	TRBV4-1	TRBD1	many
TGTGCCAGCAGCTTCGGGACATATAGCAATCAGCCCCAGCATTTT	CASSFGTYSNQPQHF	TRBJ1-5	TRBV7-2	.	many
TGTGCCTGGAGTGTCTCTAGGACTAGCGGGGGGCCAGAGACCCAGTACTTC	CAWSVSRTSGGPETQYF	TRBJ2-5	TRBV30	TRBD2	.
TGTGCCAGCCGGGGGGCGCCGGGAAACACCATATATTTT	CASRGAPGNTIYF	TRBJ1-3	TRBV12-3/TRBV12-4	.	few
TGTGCCAGCAGTGACGGGGACGGAGGCTACGAGCAGTACTTC	CASSDGDGGYEQYF	TRBJ2-7	TRBV6-1	.	many
TGCAGTGCTAGGGACCCGAAGGGGCCGAGGGGTGAGCAGTACTTC	CSARDPKGPRGEQYF	TRBJ2-7	TRBV20-1	.	.
TGTGCCAGCAGCCCATTCCGGGGGACCGGGAGCTCCTACGAGCAGTACTTC	CASSPFRGTGSSYEQYF	TRBJ2-7	TRBV7-2	.	many
TGTGCCAGCAGTTGCTACATCAAGCAGCACGATGAGCAGTTCTTC	CASSCYIKQHDEQFF	TRBJ2-1	TRBV6-2/TRBV6-3	.	few
TGTGCCAGCAGTTTTTTCGGCTCCTACGAGCAGTACTTC	CASSFFGSYEQYF	TRBJ2-7	TRBV6-5	.	few
TGTGCCAGCAGCCCAACGGACAGGCTCCTCTATGGCTACACCTTC	CASSPTDRLLYGYTF	TRBJ1-2	TRBV12-3/TRBV12-4	TRBD1	many
TGCAGCGGACAGGGCCCAGATACGCAGTATTTT	CSGQGPDTQYF	TRBJ2-3	TRBV29-1	TRBD1	many
TGTGCCAGCTTATCGGGACTAGAGGCCTACAATGAGCAGTTCTTC	CASLSGLEAYNEQFF	TRBJ2-1	TRBV6-1	TRBD2	many
TGTGCCAGCAGAGAAGCGGGGGGCCCGTCCTACAATGAGCAGTTCTTC	CASREAGGPSYNEQFF	TRBJ2-1	TRBV5-6	TRBD2	.
TGTGCCAGCACCCGGGACAGGGGGAACTATGGCTACACCTTC	CASTRDRGNYGYTF	TRBJ1-2	TRBV5-5	TRBD1	many
TGCGCCAGCAGCTTGGCGGACAGGGACCTCGGGGAGCAGTTCTTC	CASSLADRDLGEQFF	TRBJ2-1	TRBV5-1	TRBD1	many
TGTGCCAGCAGGCTAGCGGGAGGGTCGGCAGGGGAGCAGTTCTTC	CASRLAGGSAGEQFF	TRBJ2-1	TRBV7-2	TRBD2	.
TGTGCCAGCAGCCCAACCCGGACAGCGTTCTCCTACAATGAGCAGTTCTTC	CASSPTRTAFSYNEQFF	TRBJ2-1	TRBV7-2	.	many
TGTGCCAGCAGCTTAGGGACAGGGGGCAAGAAATACAATGAGCAGTTCTTC	CASSLGTGGKKYNEQFF	TRBJ2-1	TRBV7-2	TRBD1	many
TGCAGCGTTGAATTCTATCTAGGGACAGATACGCAGTATTTT	CSVEFYLGTDTQYF	TRBJ2-3	TRBV29-1	.	.
TGTGCCAGCAGACCTCCGGGGACAGGGTTCTACAATGAGCAGTTCTTC	CASRPPGTGFYNEQFF	TRBJ2-1	TRBV7-9	TRBD1	.
TGTGCCAGCAGTTTACAGGTTAATGATGGCTACACCTTC	CASSLQVNDGYTF	TRBJ1-2	TRBV12-3/TRBV12-4	.	.
TGTGCCAGCAGTTTAGAATCGACAGGGACTAATTCACCCCTCCACTTT	CASSLESTGTNSPLHF	TRBJ1-6	TRBV27	TRBD1	.
TGTGCCAGCAGTGAGGTGGGGACAGTCGACGGCTATGGCTACACCTTC	CASSEVGTVDGYGYTF	TRBJ1-2	TRBV12-3/TRBV12-4	TRBD1	many
TGTGCCAGCACCCGGACAGGGGGAGGCACTGAAGCTTTCTTT	CASTRTGGGTEAFF	TRBJ1-1	TRBV6-2/TRBV6-3	TRBD1	.
TGCAGTGCTAGAAGTCCCGGGACAGCCTATGGCTACACCTTC	CSARSPGTAYGYTF	TRBJ1-2	TRBV20-1	TRBD1	few
TGTGCCAGCAGCACCGGGTGGAACACTGAAGCTTTCTTT	CASSTGWNTEAFF	TRBJ1-1	TRBV7-2	.	.